These T cell receptor beta chains were read from a single sample in a study of cytomegalovirus exposure and HLA in healthy donors. Here immunoSEQ multiplex PCR was the method, and the copy in TCRdb shows in-frame clones only, minus some. Of about 92,000 clones in the sample, just under 70% were seen once. Specimen: PBMCs. Receptors were obtained from a man aged 50-59 years in good health and CMV-seronegative. CDR3s include the opening cysteine and the closing phenylalanine or tryptophan. Fields, in order: clone size, D gene, J gene, V gene, CDR3 protein, CDR3 DNA. D genes are given only for firm matches. Clone size is stated in some rows and not others, as once, few, many or a class when expanded.

NA,NA,TRBJ2-3,TRBV29-1,CSVVGVSSTDTQYF,TGCAGCGTTGTGGGCGTTTCTAGCACAGATACGCAGTATTTT
NA,NA,TRBJ1-6,TRBV6-1,CASSEVGGGSPLHF,TGTGCCAGCAGTGAAGTGGGGGGGGGTTCACCCCTCCACTTT
NA,TRBD1,TRBJ2-5,TRBV18,CASSPGQVQETQYF,TGTGCCAGCTCACCGGGACAGGTTCAAGAGACCCAGTACTTC
NA,TRBD1,TRBJ2-5,TRBV9,CASSAQGTVETQYF,TGTGCCAGCAGCGCCCAAGGGACAGTGGAGACCCAGTACTTC
NA,TRBD1,TRBJ2-2,TRBV5-1,CASSGDSNTGELFF,TGCGCCAGCAGCGGGGACAGCAACACCGGGGAGCTGTTTTTT
NA,TRBD2,TRBJ2-5,TRBV5-1,CASSPGSGGQETQYF,TGCGCCAGCAGCCCGGGGTCGGGGGGGCAAGAGACCCAGTACTTC
NA,NA,TRBJ2-1,TRBV7-2,CASSLDGSNGLGQFF,TGTGCCAGCAGCTTAGACGGGTCCAATGGCTTGGGGCAGTTCTTC
NA,NA,TRBJ1-1,TRBV30,CAWGRQLGTEAFF,TGTGCCTGGGGCCGACAGTTAGGCACTGAAGCTTTCTTT
NA,TRBD1,TRBJ1-2,TRBV2,CASSKTGEDGYTF,TGTGCCAGCAGTAAAACAGGGGAAGATGGCTACACCTTC
NA,NA,TRBJ1-4,TRBV4-3,CASSQDRAGHGEKLFF,TGCGCCAGCAGCCAAGATCGGGCAGGGCATGGTGAAAAACTGTTTTTT
NA,NA,TRBJ1-2,TRBV5-1,CASSLSAGNYGYTF,TGCGCCAGCAGCTTGTCTGCGGGGAACTATGGCTACACCTTC
NA,NA,TRBJ1-4,TRBV7-9,CASGQLLNEKLFF,TGTGCCAGTGGGCAGCTACTTAATGAAAAACTGTTTTTT
few,NA,TRBJ2-5,TRBV5-6,CASSSTGDFGKTQYF,TGTGCCAGCAGCAGCACAGGGGACTTCGGGAAGACCCAGTACTTC
once,NA,TRBJ2-1,TRBV18,CASSPPGSSRYNEQFF,TGTGCCAGCTCACCACCCGGCTCTAGTCGCTACAATGAGCAGTTCTTC
NA,TRBD2,TRBJ2-3,TRBV19,CASSTSGGGPDTQYF,TGTGCCAGTAGTACTAGCGGGGGAGGGCCAGATACGCAGTATTTT
NA,TRBD1,TRBJ2-1,TRBV28,CASTVGGTGGLGEQFF,TGTGCCAGCACCGTCGGCGGGACAGGGGGGTTGGGTGAGCAGTTCTTC
few,NA,TRBJ2-1,TRBV2,CASSFTGSEQFF,TGTGCCAGCAGCTTTACAGGATCTGAGCAGTTCTTC
few,NA,TRBJ2-5,TRBV28,CASSLAWETQYF,TGTGCCAGCAGTTTGGCTTGGGAGACCCAGTACTTC
NA,NA,TRBJ1-2,TRBV6-5,CASSYSMQGTYGYTF,TGTGCCAGCAGTTACTCGATGCAGGGAACCTATGGCTACACCTTC
NA,TRBD1,TRBJ2-1,TRBV5-1,CASSPGQGAFYEQFF,TGCGCCAGCAGCCCCGGACAGGGGGCTTTCTATGAGCAGTTCTTC
NA,TRBD1,TRBJ1-2,TRBV18,CASSPLRGDGYTF,TGTGCCAGCTCACCACTCAGGGGGGATGGCTACACCTTC
medium-sized,TRBD2,TRBJ2-1,TRBV7-9,CASSVNPGGNNEQFF,TGTGCCAGCAGCGTCAATCCGGGGGGGAACAATGAGCAGTTCTTC
NA,TRBD1,TRBJ2-1,TRBV6-1,CASRLGGTGALEQFF,TGTGCCAGCAGACTAGGTGGGACAGGGGCGCTTGAGCAGTTCTTC
NA,TRBD1,TRBJ1-2,TRBV15,CATSPRGQGPGYTF,TGTGCCACCAGCCCCCGGGGACAGGGGCCCGGCTACACCTTC
NA,NA,TRBJ2-1,TRBV19,CASSPEVNEQFF,TGTGCCAGTAGCCCCGAGGTCAATGAGCAGTTCTTC
few,TRBD2,TRBJ2-2,TRBV10-3,CAISESIGAGGVTGELFF,TGTGCCATCAGTGAGTCGATCGGTGCGGGGGGGGTTACCGGGGAGCTGTTTTTT
NA,TRBD2,TRBJ2-2,TRBV5-6,CASSLLSGGWNTGELFF,TGTGCCAGCAGCTTGCTTAGCGGGGGCTGGAACACCGGGGAGCTGTTTTTT
NA,TRBD2,TRBJ2-7,TRBV7-2,CASSFLAGEGEQYF,TGTGCCAGCAGCTTTCTAGCGGGGGAGGGCGAGCAGTACTTC
NA,NA,TRBJ2-3,TRBV5-1,CASSPQGEADTQYF,TGCGCCAGCAGCCCACAGGGTGAGGCCGATACGCAGTATTTT
NA,NA,TRBJ1-1,TRBV21-1,CASKITGTVTKNTEAFF,TGTGCCAGCAAAATCACCGGGACAGTCACTAAGAACACTGAAGCTTTCTTT
NA,NA,TRBJ1-5,TRBV19,CASATSGPPQPQHF,TGTGCCAGCGCCACTTCAGGGCCCCCTCAGCCCCAGCATTTT
NA,TRBD1,TRBJ2-4,TRBV5-4,CASSLGGGIQYF,TGTGCCAGCAGCTTAGGGGGCGGCATTCAGTACTTC
few,NA,TRBJ1-5,TRBV7-9,CASSLDGQPQHF,TGTGCCAGCAGCTTAGACGGTCAGCCCCAGCATTTT
NA,TRBD1,TRBJ1-2,TRBV5-4,CASSLTGDYGYTF,TGTGCCAGCAGCTTGACAGGGGACTATGGCTACACCTTC
NA,TRBD2,TRBJ2-1,TRBV5-1,CASISGTSGGLNEQFF,TGCGCCAGCATTTCAGGGACTAGCGGGGGCCTCAATGAGCAGTTCTTC
NA,NA,TRBJ1-4,TRBV11-2,CASSLGTGWQEKLFF,TGTGCCAGCAGCTTAGGCACAGGGTGGCAGGAAAAACTGTTTTTT
NA,TRBD2,TRBJ2-3,TRBV7-3,CASSSSGGGFDTQYF,TGTGCCAGCAGCTCTAGTGGGGGGGGATTTGATACGCAGTATTTT
NA,NA,TRBJ1-6,TRBV5-6,CASSLSGGDSPLHF,TGTGCCAGCAGCTTGTCAGGAGGGGATTCACCCCTCCACTTT
NA,NA,TRBJ2-3,TRBV25-1,CASSVRDSTDTQYF,TGTGCCAGCAGTGTTCGGGACTCCACAGATACGCAGTATTTT
NA,TRBD1,TRBJ2-3,TRBV5-6,CASSLGRGRSDTQYF,TGTGCCAGCAGCTTGGGCAGGGGGCGTTCAGATACGCAGTATTTT
NA,TRBD1,TRBJ2-7,TRBV6-5,CASSTTGYEQYF,TGTGCCAGCAGTACGACAGGGTACGAGCAGTACTTC
few,TRBD2,TRBJ2-1,TRBV11-3,CASSLAPSLAGGPNEQFF,TGTGCCAGCAGCTTAGCCCCTTCACTAGCGGGAGGGCCGAATGAGCAGTTCTTC
few,NA,TRBJ1-5,TRBV14,CASSQGTGKPQHF,TGTGCCAGCAGCCAAGGAACAGGGAAGCCCCAGCATTTT
NA,TRBD1,TRBJ1-5,TRBV5-6,CAGSSGQGSYQPQHF,TGTGCCGGCAGCTCCGGACAGGGAAGCTATCAGCCCCAGCATTTT
NA,NA,TRBJ1-5,TRBV2,CASSASRVNQPQHF,TGTGCCAGCAGTGCCAGCAGGGTGAATCAGCCCCAGCATTTT
few,TRBD1,TRBJ1-1,TRBV19,CASSIVGQGVYEAFF,TGTGCCAGTAGTATAGTAGGACAGGGTGTGTATGAAGCTTTCTTT
NA,NA,TRBJ2-1,TRBV9,CASSVYSASSYNEQFF,TGTGCCAGCAGCGTTTATAGCGCGAGCTCCTACAATGAGCAGTTCTTC
NA,TRBD1,TRBJ1-1,TRBV30,CAWSVGTGVTEAFF,TGTGCCTGGAGTGTCGGGACAGGGGTAACTGAAGCTTTCTTT
NA,TRBD2,TRBJ2-1,TRBV4-1,CASSQEQVARSGRGTYEQFF,TGCGCCAGCAGCCAAGAGCAGGTCGCGCGTAGCGGGAGGGGGACCTATGAGCAGTTCTTC
NA,TRBD2,TRBJ2-3,TRBV7-2,CASSWSGEADTQYF,TGTGCCAGCAGCTGGAGCGGGGAGGCAGATACGCAGTATTTT
once,NA,TRBJ2-5,TRBV20-1,CSARGETQYF,TGCAGTGCAAGGGGGGAGACCCAGTACTTC
NA,TRBD2,TRBJ2-5,TRBV2,CASSQPAGTSSETQYF,TGTGCCAGCAGTCAGCCCGCCGGGACTAGCAGTGAGACCCAGTACTTC
NA,NA,TRBJ1-1,TRBV4-1,CASSQEPRGTEAFF,TGCGCCAGCAGCCAAGAGCCTCGGGGCACTGAAGCTTTCTTT
few,NA,TRBJ1-4,TRBV4-2,CASSQGAGVAEKLFF,TGTGCCAGCAGCCAAGGTGCAGGGGTGGCTGAAAAACTGTTTTTT
once,NA,TRBJ1-5,TRBV7-9,CASSLDGAGNQPQHF,TGTGCCAGCAGCTTAGATGGGGCGGGCAATCAGCCCCAGCATTTT